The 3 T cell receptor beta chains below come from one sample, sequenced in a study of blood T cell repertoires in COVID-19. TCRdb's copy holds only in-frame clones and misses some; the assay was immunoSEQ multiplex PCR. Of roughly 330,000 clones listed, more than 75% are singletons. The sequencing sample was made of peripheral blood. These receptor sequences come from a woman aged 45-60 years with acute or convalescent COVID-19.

The CDR3 DNA is TGTGCCAGCAGCGTTTCCCTAGCGGCCCAAGAGACCCAGTACTTC. Its protein product is CASSVSLAAQETQYF. The genes are TRBV9 and TRBJ2-5; TRBD2 matches at 7 bases. V shed 2 bases and J 1 base; nucleotides not matched to a gene: 5. CDR1 and CDR2 from the germline V gene are SGDLS and YYNGEE. The CDR3 is made up of 15 amino acids.

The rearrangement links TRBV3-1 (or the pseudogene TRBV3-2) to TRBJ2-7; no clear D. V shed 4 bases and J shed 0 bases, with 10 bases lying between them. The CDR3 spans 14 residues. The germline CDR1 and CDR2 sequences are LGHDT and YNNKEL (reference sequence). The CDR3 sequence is CASSRARFSYEQYF. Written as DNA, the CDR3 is TGTGCCAGCAGCCGAGCCAGGTTCTCCTACGAGCAGTACTTC.

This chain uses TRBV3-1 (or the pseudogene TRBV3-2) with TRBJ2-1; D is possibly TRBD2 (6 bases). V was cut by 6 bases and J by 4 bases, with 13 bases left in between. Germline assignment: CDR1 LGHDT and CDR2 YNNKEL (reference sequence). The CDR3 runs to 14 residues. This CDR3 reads CASSPRREYNEQFF. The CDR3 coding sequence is TGTGCCAGCAGTCCGAGACGGGAGTACAATGAGCAGTTCTTC.